The rows below give T cell receptor beta chains drawn from one sample of a study of T cells in Graves' hyperthyroidism and ophthalmopathy. A single record per CDR3 protein comes from TCRdb applying MiXCR to the multiplex PCR reads. The sample lists approximately 610,000 distinct CDR3 sequences, roughly 14% seen once, with 3.5% to 4.5% in the top ten. Material for sequencing was blood. These receptors all stem from a woman aged 40-49 years with Graves' ophthalmopathy. CDR3s include the opening cysteine and the closing phenylalanine or tryptophan. The order of the fields is D gene, V gene, clone size, J gene, CDR3 DNA, CDR3 protein. D genes are given only for firm matches. Rows may omit the clone size; those that give it use once, few, many or a size class.

d_gene: NA; v_gene: TRBV10-1; abundance: NA; j_gene: TRBJ2-2; CDR3nt: TGCGCCAGCAGTGACAGCGAAGAAGGCGGGGAGCTGTTTTTT; CDR3aa: CASSDSEEGGELFF
d_gene: TRBD1; v_gene: TRBV27; abundance: many; j_gene: TRBJ2-7; CDR3nt: TGTGCCAGCAGATCTACCTGGGACAGGGCTCGCTCCTACGAGCAGTACTTC; CDR3aa: CASRSTWDRARSYEQYF
d_gene: NA; v_gene: TRBV29-1; abundance: NA; j_gene: TRBJ2-7; CDR3nt: TGCAGCGTTGATCTGCCGGACTCCTACGAGCAGTACTTC; CDR3aa: CSVDLPDSYEQYF
d_gene: NA; v_gene: TRBV29-1; abundance: many; j_gene: TRBJ1-5; CDR3nt: TGCAGCGTCAAAGACGGGGTCGATCAGCCCCAGCATTTT; CDR3aa: CSVKDGVDQPQHF
d_gene: TRBD2; v_gene: TRBV20-1; abundance: NA; j_gene: TRBJ2-3; CDR3nt: TGCAGTGGCCCAGCGGGAGGTGTAGATACGCAGTATTTT; CDR3aa: CSGPAGGVDTQYF
d_gene: NA; v_gene: TRBV13; abundance: NA; j_gene: TRBJ2-7; CDR3nt: TGTGCCAGCAGCGATTCTGTTGGAGTAGAGCAGTACTTC; CDR3aa: CASSDSVGVEQYF
d_gene: TRBD1; v_gene: TRBV4-2; abundance: few; j_gene: TRBJ2-2; CDR3nt: TGTGCCAGCAGCCCGTATCGGACAGGGGAGACCGGGGAGCTGTTTTTT; CDR3aa: CASSPYRTGETGELFF
d_gene: TRBD2; v_gene: TRBV7-4; abundance: many; j_gene: TRBJ2-2; CDR3nt: TGTGCCAGCAGCTTTCCGGCACGAGTGACTAGCGGGAGGATCAGCACCGGGGAGCTGTTTTTT; CDR3aa: CASSFPARVTSGRISTGELFF
d_gene: NA; v_gene: TRBV29-1; abundance: many; j_gene: TRBJ1-1; CDR3nt: TGCAGCGTTCCCACAGAGAACACTGAAGCCTTCTTT; CDR3aa: CSVPTENTEAFF
d_gene: NA; v_gene: TRBV19; abundance: many; j_gene: TRBJ1-2; CDR3nt: TGTGCCAGTAGTATTTTTTTGGGTAACTATGGCTACACCTTC; CDR3aa: CASSIFLGNYGYTF
d_gene: NA; v_gene: TRBV18; abundance: NA; j_gene: TRBJ2-7; CDR3nt: TGTGCCAGCTCAGCGGACAGAAGATCCTACGAGCAGTACTTC; CDR3aa: CASSADRRSYEQYF
d_gene: TRBD1; v_gene: TRBV10-3; abundance: many; j_gene: TRBJ1-2; CDR3nt: TGTGCCATCAGTGAGAGGGACAGGAGCTACTATGGCTACACCTTC; CDR3aa: CAISERDRSYYGYTF
d_gene: NA; v_gene: TRBV27; abundance: many; j_gene: TRBJ1-5; CDR3nt: TGTGCCAGCAGTTTAACAGGGCCCAGAAATCAGCCCCAGCATTTT; CDR3aa: CASSLTGPRNQPQHF
d_gene: NA; v_gene: TRBV25-1; abundance: NA; j_gene: TRBJ1-1; CDR3nt: TGTGCCAGCAGTAAGCAATCTACCACAGGGAAACCTGAAGCTTTCTTT; CDR3aa: CASSKQSTTGKPEAFF
d_gene: TRBD1; v_gene: TRBV19; abundance: many; j_gene: TRBJ1-5; CDR3nt: TGTGCCAGTAGTCCCGGGACAGCGCGGAAGCCCCAGCATTTT; CDR3aa: CASSPGTARKPQHF
d_gene: TRBD1; v_gene: TRBV29-1; abundance: many; j_gene: TRBJ1-1; CDR3nt: TGCAGCGTTCAGACAGGGATGAACACTGAAGCTTTCTTT; CDR3aa: CSVQTGMNTEAFF
d_gene: NA; v_gene: TRBV6-2/TRBV6-3; abundance: many; j_gene: TRBJ2-7; CDR3nt: TGTGCCAGCAGTTCGCGCGGAGCTTTGGGCGAGCAGTACTTC; CDR3aa: CASSSRGALGEQYF
d_gene: TRBD1; v_gene: TRBV12-3/TRBV12-4; abundance: few; j_gene: TRBJ1-1; CDR3nt: TGTGCCAGCAGTGACAGGGGGTATCTCTTTAGCCCTGAAGCTTTCTTT; CDR3aa: CASSDRGYLFSPEAFF
d_gene: NA; v_gene: TRBV7-9; abundance: NA; j_gene: TRBJ2-7; CDR3nt: TGTGCCAGCGACCTAAACGGGAGCCTTTACGAGCAGTACTTC; CDR3aa: CASDLNGSLYEQYF
d_gene: NA; v_gene: TRBV20-1; abundance: many; j_gene: TRBJ2-7; CDR3nt: TGCAGTGCTGGCTCAGGGATCGACGAGCAGTACTTC; CDR3aa: CSAGSGIDEQYF
d_gene: NA; v_gene: TRBV12-3/TRBV12-4; abundance: many; j_gene: TRBJ2-2; CDR3nt: TGTGCCAGCAGTGCAGACGTGCCGAACACCGGGGAGCTGTTTTTT; CDR3aa: CASSADVPNTGELFF
d_gene: NA; v_gene: TRBV11-1; abundance: many; j_gene: TRBJ2-7; CDR3nt: TGTGCCAGCAGTTGGGACGCCCTTCGAGGAGAGCAGTACTTC; CDR3aa: CASSWDALRGEQYF
d_gene: NA; v_gene: TRBV6-5; abundance: many; j_gene: TRBJ2-2; CDR3nt: TGTGCCAGCTTTGCGGGGCGCGGGGAGCTGTTTTTT; CDR3aa: CASFAGRGELFF
d_gene: TRBD2; v_gene: TRBV28; abundance: NA; j_gene: TRBJ2-7; CDR3nt: TGTGCCAGCAAATCTAGCGGGACCTACGAGCAGTACTTC; CDR3aa: CASKSSGTYEQYF
d_gene: NA; v_gene: TRBV4-1; abundance: many; j_gene: TRBJ2-4; CDR3nt: TGCGCCAGCAGCCAAGTAAGCCCGATCAAAAACATTCAGTACTTC; CDR3aa: CASSQVSPIKNIQYF
d_gene: NA; v_gene: TRBV20-1; abundance: many; j_gene: TRBJ2-7; CDR3nt: TGCAGTGTCAGAGGCAGGGTAGACGCGGAGCAGTACTTC; CDR3aa: CSVRGRVDAEQYF
d_gene: NA; v_gene: TRBV12-3/TRBV12-4; abundance: many; j_gene: TRBJ2-5; CDR3nt: TGTGCCAGTTCGGACAGTCGCCAAGAGACCCAGTACTTC; CDR3aa: CASSDSRQETQYF
d_gene: NA; v_gene: TRBV7-2; abundance: NA; j_gene: TRBJ2-7; CDR3nt: TGTGCCAGCAGCTTAGCGCGGGGCAGGGGCTACGAGCAGTACTTC; CDR3aa: CASSLARGRGYEQYF
d_gene: NA; v_gene: TRBV5-1; abundance: few; j_gene: TRBJ2-4; CDR3nt: TGCGCCAGCAGCTGGGGCCAGGGGGGAGGAAACATTCAGTACTTC; CDR3aa: CASSWGQGGGNIQYF
d_gene: NA; v_gene: TRBV6-2/TRBV6-3; abundance: many; j_gene: TRBJ1-1; CDR3nt: TGTGCCAGCAGTTCGGGTCTTGAACTGAACACTGAAGCTTTCTTT; CDR3aa: CASSSGLELNTEAFF
d_gene: TRBD1; v_gene: TRBV7-9; abundance: many; j_gene: TRBJ1-2; CDR3nt: TGTGCCAGCAGCTTAAGTCCAGGGGGCCTGTCGGGCTACACCTTC; CDR3aa: CASSLSPGGLSGYTF
d_gene: TRBD1; v_gene: TRBV29-1; abundance: many; j_gene: TRBJ2-5; CDR3nt: TGCAGCGGCGGACAGGGGGGAGAGACCCAGTACTTC; CDR3aa: CSGGQGGETQYF
d_gene: NA; v_gene: TRBV7-2; abundance: NA; j_gene: TRBJ1-2; CDR3nt: TGTGCCGGCTCGGACAACTATGGCTACACCTTC; CDR3aa: CAGSDNYGYTF
d_gene: NA; v_gene: TRBV29-1; abundance: many; j_gene: TRBJ2-5; CDR3nt: TGCAGCGTTGTAGGGTGGAAGGAGACCCAGTACTTC; CDR3aa: CSVVGWKETQYF
d_gene: NA; v_gene: TRBV10-3; abundance: many; j_gene: TRBJ1-1; CDR3nt: TGTGCCAGTAAGGACAGAACCTGGAGCACTGAAGCTTTCTTT; CDR3aa: CASKDRTWSTEAFF
d_gene: NA; v_gene: TRBV3-1; abundance: NA; j_gene: TRBJ2-7; CDR3nt: TGTGCCAGCACCTCTACTAGTCTCGGCTACGAGCAGTACTTC; CDR3aa: CASTSTSLGYEQYF
d_gene: NA; v_gene: TRBV6-5; abundance: NA; j_gene: TRBJ1-3; CDR3nt: TGTGCCAGCAGTTACTCGAGCAGGGGTGAAGGAAACACCATATATTTT; CDR3aa: CASSYSSRGEGNTIYF
d_gene: TRBD2; v_gene: TRBV19; abundance: many; j_gene: TRBJ2-2; CDR3nt: TGTGCCAGTATTAGCGGGAGAGGCACCGGGGAGCTGTTTTTT; CDR3aa: CASISGRGTGELFF
d_gene: NA; v_gene: TRBV19; abundance: many; j_gene: TRBJ2-7; CDR3nt: TGTGCCAGTAGTAGGGGAACAGTCCCTGGAGTCTACGAGCAGTACTTC; CDR3aa: CASSRGTVPGVYEQYF
d_gene: NA; v_gene: TRBV5-1; abundance: many; j_gene: TRBJ2-5; CDR3nt: TGCGCCAGCAGCTTGAACAGGGAAGGGTACCAAGAGACCCAGTACTTC; CDR3aa: CASSLNREGYQETQYF
d_gene: NA; v_gene: TRBV7-2; abundance: many; j_gene: TRBJ2-7; CDR3nt: TGTGCCAGCAGCTTGACGCGGGAAGGGCAGTACTTC; CDR3aa: CASSLTREGQYF
d_gene: NA; v_gene: TRBV10-3; abundance: many; j_gene: TRBJ2-5; CDR3nt: TGTGCCATCAGTGAGTTGGAAGAGACCCAGTACTTC; CDR3aa: CAISELEETQYF
d_gene: NA; v_gene: TRBV12-3/TRBV12-4; abundance: many; j_gene: TRBJ2-7; CDR3nt: TGTGCCAGCAGCTTTGCAGGCTCGTCCTACGAGCAGTACTTC; CDR3aa: CASSFAGSSYEQYF